Here is one TCR beta chain with its context. The germline gives CDR1 MNHNS, CDR2 SASEGT. V was trimmed by 6 bases and J by 6 bases, leaving 15 bases between them. CDR3 length: 14 amino acids. Only in-frame clones appear in the TCRdb table, and some are missing; sequencing was by immunoSEQ multiplex PCR. The sample has more than 50,000 clones, 70% to 85% seen once; the top ten hold around 2.4%. The source of the sample is a study of OX40 agonist ivuxolimab in advanced cancers. The wider study: Ivuxolimab is an agonistic anti-OX40 (CD134) antibody, and patients were treated with it. Patients were under 90% male with ages roughly 20 to 85, mean around 58.

The clonotype was recovered from an adult with an advanced solid tumor such as melanoma, head and neck, liver or kidney cancer. The rearrangement uses TRBV6-1 and TRBJ1-5; D perhaps matches TRBD1 (5 bases). The starting material was CD4+ or CD8+ T cells sorted from blood, obtained in a trial of the OX40 agonist ivuxolimab. DNA for the CDR3: TGTGCCAGCAGCCCGGGGACCGTGGGTCAGCCCCAGCATTTT. It yields the protein CASSPGTVGQPQHF.